The 29 T cell receptor beta chains given below trace back to one sample, sequenced in a study of vaccination and CD4 T cells after COVID-19. The treatment: roughly 10-day PBMC culture with coronavirus spike peptide pools or control peptides (ViraFEST assay). Investigators obtained the unexposed donor's CD4+ T cells before the COVID-19 pandemic (2011-2018). An Oncomine TCR Beta short-read assay was used to sequence the DNA from cultured CD4+ T cells. Someone extracted genomic DNA from cultured CD4+ T cells. TCRdb reprocessed the PCR reads via MiXCR and lists one record per CDR3 protein. The sample holds over 7,500 distinct CDR3 sequences, 41% seen once. What these receptors recognize is not known. The sequencing sample was made of CD4+ T cells from blood, cultured in vitro. These receptors all stem from a human donor in good health.

This clonotype showed up just a few times. As DNA, the CDR3 is TGTGCCAGCAGCCCAAACCCGGACACTCTCTCCTATGGCTACACCTTC. Protein: CASSPNPDTLSYGYTF. V is TRBV6-1 and J is TRBJ1-2; D is possibly TRBD1 (5 bases). The CDR3 covers 16 residues. CDR1 is MNHNS and CDR2 is SASEGT in the germline V gene. Trimming pared 6 bases from V and 4 bases from J, leaving 21 bases between.

CDR3 residues: CASSLTAGGPNGELFF. The DNA of the CDR3 is TGTGCCAGCAGCTTGACGGCGGGAGGGCCAAACGGGGAGCTGTTTTTT. The genes are TRBV11-3 and TRBJ2-2; TRBD2 aligns across 9 bases. CDR3 length: 16 residues. V lost 3 bases, J lost 7 bases, and 9 bases stayed unmatched. CDR1 and CDR2 (germline): SGHNT, YENEEA.

The chain carries TRBV6-2 or TRBV6-3 and TRBJ2-1, with D unresolved. The CDR3 runs to 15 residues. Germline CDR1 is MNHEY and CDR2 is SVGEGT. The germline V and J ends were trimmed by 0 bases and 2 bases, with 8 bases remaining between them. CDR3: CASSYSPQTYNEQFF. CDR3 DNA sequence: TGTGCCAGCAGTTACTCGCCACAGACCTACAATGAGCAGTTCTTC.

This clonotype was found a few times. The chain is built from TRBV27 and TRBJ2-3, with TRBD1 matching 8 bases. There are 17 residues in the CDR3. Trimming took 5 bases from V and 0 from J; bases not matched to a gene: 10. Germline-derived CDR1 and CDR2 are MNHEY and SMNVEV (reference sequence). CDR3 amino acids: CASSTRDRFTSTDTQYF. The CDR3 DNA reads as TGTGCCAGCAGTACCCGGGACAGGTTTACTAGCACAGATACGCAGTATTTT.

For the CDR3, the DNA is TGCAGTGCTAGATATAGGGACCAAGATCAGCCCCAGCATTTT. It specifies CSARYRDQDQPQHF. The V call is TRBV20-1, the J call TRBJ1-5; D is perhaps TRBD1 (5 bases). Germline CDR1 DFQATT, CDR2 SNEGSKA (reference sequence). V lost 2 bases and J lost 5, with 13 bases in between. The CDR3 is 14 residues long.

In this sample, this clonotype turned up once. One junction end does not reproduce the germline sequence, and a read error may be involved. This chain connects TRBV20-1 to TRBJ2-3, with D tentatively TRBD1 (5 bases). This CDR3 is built from 15 residues. Germline CDR1 DFQATT, CDR2 SNEGSKA (reference sequence). CDR3 nucleotide sequence: TGCAGTGTTAGAGATGCAGGGATTAGCACAGATACGCAGTATTTT. As protein: CSVRDAGISTDTQYF.

The chain recombines TRBV19 with TRBJ1-5; tentative D call: TRBD1 (6 bases). The CDR3 is 15 amino acids. Germline CDR1 reads LNHDA; CDR2 reads SQIVND (reference sequence). V was shortened by 5 bases and J by 4 bases, with 15 bases between the two germline ends. The CDR3 DNA follows: TGTGCCAGTAGTCCAGGGACTAGGGGGAATCAGCCCCAGCATTTT. Its protein is CASSPGTRGNQPQHF.

This clonotype was found once. V is TRBV6-2 or TRBV6-3 and J is TRBJ1-4; D is possibly TRBD1 (5 bases). Germline V gene sequence: CDR1 MNHEY, CDR2 SVGEGT. Trimming cost V 3 bases and J 7 bases, with 9 bases left between them. This CDR3 is built from 13 residues. CDR3 in DNA: TGTGCCAGCAGTTATGGGGGTGGTGAAAAACTGTTTTTT. Translated: CASSYGGGEKLFF.

J is TRBJ2-3 and V is TRBV7-3; no reliable D call. The germline V and J ends were trimmed by 2 bases and 2 bases, with 8 bases remaining between them. Germline-derived CDR1 and CDR2 are SGHTA and FQGTGA. The CDR3 consists of 14 residues. CDR3 protein: CASSLAGNTDTQYF. DNA for the CDR3: TGTGCCAGCAGCTTAGCTGGGAACACAGATACGCAGTATTTT.

This chain uses TRBV12-5 with TRBJ1-2; D might be TRBD1 (5 bases). In germline, CDR1 is LGHNT, CDR2 FRNRAP. The CDR3 is made up of 14 amino acids. With 1 base removed from V and 4 bases from J, the gap between germline ends came to 10 bases. The CDR3 DNA reads as TGTGCTAGTGGTTTGGGAGGGGTAAGCTATGGCTACACCTTC. Amino acid sequence: CASGLGGVSYGYTF.

The gene calls are TRBV7-2 and TRBJ2-3; 7 positions match TRBD1. After removal of 3 bases from V and 3 bases from J, the junction contained 6 bases not matched to a gene. From germline, CDR1 is SGHTA and CDR2 FQGNSA. The CDR3 spans 15 residues. The CDR3 coding sequence is TGTGCCAGCAGCTTCTACGACAGGGAGACAGATACGCAGTATTTT. Protein sequence: CASSFYDRETDTQYF.

In this sample, this clonotype turned up a few times. The CDR3 loop is CSAGDRGNTDTQYF. The CDR3 coding sequence is TGCAGTGCTGGGGACAGGGGAAACACAGATACGCAGTATTTT. The chain is built from TRBV20-1 and TRBJ2-3, with 10 nucleotides matching TRBD1. This CDR3 spans 14 amino acids. With 5 bases clipped from V and 2 bases from J, the junction kept 4 bases outside the gene matches. Germline assignment: CDR1 DFQATT and CDR2 SNEGSKA (reference sequence).

This clonotype was found once. The J gene is TRBJ2-7, the V gene TRBV6-1; TRBD2 might be the D (6 bases). Trimming pared 6 bases from V and 2 bases from J, leaving 17 bases between. CDR1 and CDR2 from the germline V gene are MNHNS and SASEGT. The CDR3 is made up of 15 amino acids. CDR3 nucleotide sequence: TGTGCCAGCAGCTCCCGTGGCGGGAAAACCTACGAGCAGTACTTC. This translates into CASSSRGGKTYEQYF.

This clonotype was picked up a small number of times. The chain has TRBV6-5 and TRBJ1-1; D not certain. This CDR3 comprises 16 residues. Trimming cost V 2 bases and J 1 base, with 14 bases left between them. Germline loops: CDR1 MNHEY, CDR2 SVGAGI. The CDR3 loop is CASSYAPWTANTEAFF. In nucleotides, the CDR3 is TGTGCCAGCAGTTACGCCCCCTGGACCGCGAACACTGAAGCTTTCTTT.

This clonotype turned up a few times. V and J are TRBV29-1 and TRBJ2-3, with 11 bases that match TRBD1. Losses at the gene ends were 4 bases for V and 3 bases for J; bases not matched to a gene: 6. In germline, CDR1 is SQVTM, CDR2 ANQGSEA. This CDR3 has 15 residues. The DNA of the CDR3 is TGCAGCGTTGGTCCCGGGACAGGGGGTACAGATACGCAGTATTTT. Translating gives CSVGPGTGGTDTQYF.

This clonotype was picked up a small number of times. V usage is TRBV11-1 and J usage is TRBJ2-3; D is undetermined. The CDR3 contains 15 residues. V was cut by 3 bases and J by 2 bases, with 12 bases left in between. Per the germline V gene, CDR1 is SGHAT and CDR2 is FQDESV (reference sequence). The CDR3 bases are TGTGCCAGCAGCTTTTACGCTACTTACACAGATACGCAGTATTTT. This codes for CASSFYATYTDTQYF.

The gene calls are TRBV5-1 and TRBJ2-7; D may be TRBD1 or TRBD2 (5 bases each). The CDR3 contains 13 residues. Germline values: CDR1 SGHRS, CDR2 YFSETQ. The V end lost 0 bases, the J end lost 5 bases, and 9 bases lay between the germline ends. The CDR3 DNA is TGCGCCAGCAGCTTGGGGGGGTGGAACGAGCAGTACTTC. Encoded protein: CASSLGGWNEQYF.

This sequence joins TRBV20-1 and TRBJ2-1; the D call may be TRBD1 or TRBD2 (6 bases each). Judging by the DNA end, TRBJ2-7 fits better; the J call may be wrong. Per the germline V gene, CDR1 is DFQATT and CDR2 is SNEGSKA (reference sequence). This CDR3 comprises 12 residues. CDR3 in amino acids: CSAQEGGWEQYF. As DNA, the CDR3 is TGCAGTGCCCAGGAGGGGGGATGGGAGCAGTACTTC.

This clonotype was counted a few times. The chain couples TRBV2 to TRBJ1-2; 10 bases agree with TRBD1. The germline CDR1 and CDR2 sequences are SNHLY and FYNNEI. Trimming cost V 8 bases and J 7 bases; bases outside gene matches: 7. The CDR3 contains 13 residues. DNA of the CDR3: TGTGCCAGCTCCAGACAGGGGGCGATTGGCTACACCTTC. This encodes CASSRQGAIGYTF.

Only a few counts were recorded for this clonotype. The chain uses TRBV11-1 and TRBJ2-5; D remains ambiguous. Germline V gives CDR1 SGHAT, CDR2 FQDESV (reference sequence). The CDR3 length is 13 residues. Trimming left V 1 base short and J 4 bases short, with 7 bases between. The CDR3, as DNA: TGTGCCAGCAGCTTAGGCGTCAGAGAGACCCAGTACTTC. Translation: CASSLGVRETQYF.

The chain combines TRBV6-1 with TRBJ1-1; D remains unclear. This CDR3 is built from 10 residues. The V and J ends lost 8 bases and 8 bases respectively, with 9 bases between them. The germline V gene has CDR1 MNHNS and CDR2 SASEGT. The CDR3 DNA is TGTGCCAGCGGCGGTGTCGAAGCTTTCTTT. Amino acid sequence: CASGGVEAFF.

This sequence joins TRBV10-3 and TRBJ2-7; 10 bases line up with TRBD2. The V gene end was trimmed by 6 bases and the J gene end by 5 bases; junction bases not matched to a gene: 4. This CDR3 has 13 amino acids. Germline V lookup: CDR1 ENHRY, CDR2 SYGVKD. The CDR3 DNA is TGTGCCATCAGCGGGACTAGCGACCACGAGCAGTACTTC. Its translation: CAISGTSDHEQYF.

The chain couples TRBV7-2 to TRBJ1-3, with 10 bases identical to TRBD1. The CDR3 runs to 15 residues. V dropped 5 bases and J dropped 2; count of bases not matched to a gene: 3. Germline V gene sequence: CDR1 SGHTA, CDR2 FQGNSA. The CDR3 nucleotides are TGTGCCAGCAGCAACGGACAGGGGGCTGGAAACACCATATATTTT. Translation: CASSNGQGAGNTIYF.

This clonotype came up a few times. The chain recombines TRBV7-8 with TRBJ1-2; weak D call: TRBD1 (5 bases). Germline V lookup: CDR1 SGHVS, CDR2 FQNEAQ. This CDR3 has 13 amino acids. V gave up 1 base and J gave up 6 bases, with 9 bases separating them. The CDR3 region is CASSLDRLDGYTF. The CDR3 DNA follows: TGTGCCAGCAGCTTAGACAGGCTAGATGGCTACACCTTC.

This clonotype was found a few times. V and J are TRBV7-2 and TRBJ1-2; the D is unclear. Germline V CDR1 and CDR2: SGHTA, FQGNSA. The CDR3 has 12 residues. V lost 2 bases and J 8 bases, leaving 9 bases between the germline ends. CDR3 sequence reads: CASSLNGLGYTF. In DNA, the CDR3 is TGTGCCAGCAGCTTAAATGGTTTGGGCTACACCTTC.

V gene TRBV29-1 combines with J gene TRBJ2-1, with D tentatively TRBD2 (6 bases). Deletions cut 6 bases from V and 3 bases from J, with 15 bases between. CDR3 length: 14 amino acids. Germline CDR1 is SQVTM and CDR2 is ANQGSEA. CDR3 DNA sequence: TGCAGCGTCGGCCTTGGGGGGTTCTACAATGAGCAGTTCTTC. Protein product: CSVGLGGFYNEQFF.

The chain recombines TRBV12-3 or TRBV12-4 with TRBJ2-7, with D possibly called TRBD1 or TRBD2 (5 bases each). V lost 6 bases and J 5 bases, leaving 17 bases between the germline ends. This CDR3 is 14 amino acids long. The chain's CDR3 is CASSLKRGLDEQYF. The CDR3 bases are TGTGCCAGCAGCCTAAAGAGGGGCTTGGACGAGCAGTACTTC.

This clonotype was detected a few times. The rearrangement uses TRBV7-8 and TRBJ2-7, with 8 bases identical to TRBD1. V was clipped by 2 bases and J by 0 bases; unmatched bases: 6. Germline V gene sequence: CDR1 SGHVS, CDR2 FQNEAQ. The CDR3 length is 16 residues. CDR3 nucleotide sequence: TGTGCCAGCAGCTTACGCGCCGGGACAGGCTCCTACGAGCAGTACTTC. Its protein is CASSLRAGTGSYEQYF.

The V gene is TRBV19, the J gene TRBJ1-2; 7 bases agree with TRBD1. This CDR3 has 15 amino acids. The J segment lost 4 bases and the V segment lost 5 bases, leaving 10 bases of the junction unmatched. Germline-derived CDR1 and CDR2 are LNHDA and SQIVND (reference sequence). The CDR3 is CASSPPPGQAYGYTF. DNA of the CDR3: TGTGCCAGTAGTCCCCCGCCCGGACAGGCCTATGGCTACACCTTC.